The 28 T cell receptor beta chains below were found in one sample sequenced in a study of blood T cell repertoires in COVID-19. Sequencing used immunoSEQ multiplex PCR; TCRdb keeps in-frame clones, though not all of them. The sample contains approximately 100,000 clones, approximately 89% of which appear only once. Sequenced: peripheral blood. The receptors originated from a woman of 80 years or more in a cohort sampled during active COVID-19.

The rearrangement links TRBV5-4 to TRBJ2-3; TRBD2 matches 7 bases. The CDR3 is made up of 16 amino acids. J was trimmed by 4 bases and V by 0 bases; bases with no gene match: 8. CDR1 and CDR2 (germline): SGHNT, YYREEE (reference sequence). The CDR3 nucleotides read TGTGCCAGCAGCTTGGGCGCGGGAGCTGTCGCAGATACGCAGTATTTT. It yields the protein CASSLGAGAVADTQYF. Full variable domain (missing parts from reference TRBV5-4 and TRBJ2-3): ETGVTQSPTHLIKTRGQQVTLRCSSQSGHNTVSWYQQALGQGPQFIFQYYREEENGRGNFPPRFSGLQFPNYSSELNVNALELDDSALYLCASSLGAGAVADTQYFGPGTRLTVL.

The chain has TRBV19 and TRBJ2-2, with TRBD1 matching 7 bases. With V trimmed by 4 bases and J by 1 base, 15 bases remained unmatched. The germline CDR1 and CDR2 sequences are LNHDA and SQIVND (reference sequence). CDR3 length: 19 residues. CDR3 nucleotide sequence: TGTGCCAGTAGTACCGGGACAGCAAATTTTAGGCGGAACACCGGGGAGCTGTTTTTT. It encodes CASSTGTANFRRNTGELFF.

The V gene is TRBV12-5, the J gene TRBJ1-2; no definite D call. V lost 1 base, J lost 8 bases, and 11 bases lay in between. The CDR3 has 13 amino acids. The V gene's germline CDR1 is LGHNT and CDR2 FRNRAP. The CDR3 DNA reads TGTGCTAGTGGTTTGGCGTCACATGCCGGCTACACCTTC. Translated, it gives CASGLASHAGYTF.

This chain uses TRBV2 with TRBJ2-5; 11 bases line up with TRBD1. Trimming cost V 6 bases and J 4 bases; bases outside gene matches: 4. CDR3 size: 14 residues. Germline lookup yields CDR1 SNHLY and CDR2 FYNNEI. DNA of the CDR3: TGTGCCAGCAGGGGACAGGGGGGACGAGAGACCCAGTACTTC. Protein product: CASRGQGGRETQYF. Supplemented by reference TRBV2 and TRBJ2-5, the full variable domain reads EPEVTQTPSHQVTQMGQEVILRCVPISNHLYFYWYRQILGQKVEFLVSFYNNEISEKSEIFDDQFSVERPDGSNFTLKIRSTKLEDSAMYFCASRGQGGRETQYFGPGTRLLVL.

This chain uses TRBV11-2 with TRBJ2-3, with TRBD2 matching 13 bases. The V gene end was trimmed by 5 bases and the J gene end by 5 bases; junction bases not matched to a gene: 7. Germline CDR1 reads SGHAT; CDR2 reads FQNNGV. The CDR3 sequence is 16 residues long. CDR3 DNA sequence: TGTGCCAGCAGCCCCACTAGCGGGGGGGCCGTAGATACGCAGTATTTT. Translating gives CASSPTSGGAVDTQYF.

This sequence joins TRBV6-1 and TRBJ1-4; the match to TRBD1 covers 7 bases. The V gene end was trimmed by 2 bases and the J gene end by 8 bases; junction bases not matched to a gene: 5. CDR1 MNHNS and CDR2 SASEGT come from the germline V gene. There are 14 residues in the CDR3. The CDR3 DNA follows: TGTGCCAGCAGTGAACAGGGGGTGGGAGAAAAACTGTTTTTT. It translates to CASSEQGVGEKLFF.

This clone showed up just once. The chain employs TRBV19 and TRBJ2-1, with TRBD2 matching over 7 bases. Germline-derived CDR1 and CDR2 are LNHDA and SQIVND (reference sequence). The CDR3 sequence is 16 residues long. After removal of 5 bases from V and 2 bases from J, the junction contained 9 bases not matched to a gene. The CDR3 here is CASSVSRGVPYNEQFF. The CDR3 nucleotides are TGTGCCAGTAGTGTCTCTCGGGGGGTTCCCTACAATGAGCAGTTCTTC.

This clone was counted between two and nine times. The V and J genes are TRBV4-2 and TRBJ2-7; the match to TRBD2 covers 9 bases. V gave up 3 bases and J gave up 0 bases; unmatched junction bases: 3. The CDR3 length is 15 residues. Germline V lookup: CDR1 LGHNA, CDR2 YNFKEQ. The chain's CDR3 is CASSHSGGSSYEQYF. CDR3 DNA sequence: TGTGCCAGCAGCCATAGCGGGGGAAGCTCCTACGAGCAGTACTTC.

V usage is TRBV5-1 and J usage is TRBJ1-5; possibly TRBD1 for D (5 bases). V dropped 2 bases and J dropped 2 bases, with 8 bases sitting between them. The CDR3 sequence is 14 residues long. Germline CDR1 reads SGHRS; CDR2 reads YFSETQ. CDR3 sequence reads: CASSLGEGNQPQHF. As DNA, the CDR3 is TGCGCCAGCAGCTTAGGGGAGGGCAATCAGCCCCAGCATTTT.

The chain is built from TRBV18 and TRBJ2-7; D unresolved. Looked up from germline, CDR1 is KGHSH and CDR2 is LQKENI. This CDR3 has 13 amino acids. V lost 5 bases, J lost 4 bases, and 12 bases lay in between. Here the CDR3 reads CASSASNMYEQYF. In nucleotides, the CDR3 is TGTGCCAGCTCAGCCTCTAATATGTACGAGCAGTACTTC.

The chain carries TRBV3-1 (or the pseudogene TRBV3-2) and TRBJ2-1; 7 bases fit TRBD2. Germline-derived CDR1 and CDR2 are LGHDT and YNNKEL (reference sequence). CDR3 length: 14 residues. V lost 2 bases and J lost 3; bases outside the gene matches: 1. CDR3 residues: CASSQTSVYNEQFF. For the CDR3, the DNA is TGTGCCAGCAGCCAAACTAGCGTCTACAATGAGCAGTTCTTC.

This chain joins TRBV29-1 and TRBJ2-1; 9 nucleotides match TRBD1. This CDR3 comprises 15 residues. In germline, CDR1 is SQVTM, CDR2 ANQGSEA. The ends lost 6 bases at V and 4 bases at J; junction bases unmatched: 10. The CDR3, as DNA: TGCAGCGTGGTGGACAGGGGACGGGGATACAATGAGCAGTTCTTC. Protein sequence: CSVVDRGRGYNEQFF.

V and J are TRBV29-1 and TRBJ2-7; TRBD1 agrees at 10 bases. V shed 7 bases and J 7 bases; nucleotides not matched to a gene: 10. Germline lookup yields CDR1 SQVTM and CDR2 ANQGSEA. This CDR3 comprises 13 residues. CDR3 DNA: TGCAGCGCTTCTAAATTGGACAGGGGGGAGCAGTACTTC. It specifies CSASKLDRGEQYF.

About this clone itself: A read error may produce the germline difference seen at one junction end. CDR3 loop: CASSPTKLNTGELFF. The CDR3 DNA is TGTGCTAGCAGCCCTACCAAGCTTAACACCGGGGAGCTGTTTTTT. J is TRBJ2-2 and V is TRBV7-7; D is unresolved. Looked up from germline, CDR1 is SSHAT and CDR2 is FNYEAQ (reference sequence). The CDR3 loop spans 15 amino acids.

This CDR3 reads CASSGSGSYEQYF. The CDR3 DNA reads as TGTGCCAGCAGTGGTAGCGGGAGCTACGAGCAGTACTTC. The chain combines TRBV25-1 with TRBJ2-7; TRBD2 agrees at 9 bases. Unmatched junction bases numbered 1, after V lost 4 bases and J lost 3 bases. The CDR3 is 13 amino acids. In germline, CDR1 is MGHDK, CDR2 SYGVNS.

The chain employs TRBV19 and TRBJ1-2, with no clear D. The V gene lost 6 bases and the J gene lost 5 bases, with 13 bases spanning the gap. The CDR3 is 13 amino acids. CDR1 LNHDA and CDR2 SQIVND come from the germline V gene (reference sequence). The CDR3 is CASSPGTKYGYTF. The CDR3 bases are TGTGCCAGTAGCCCAGGAACGAAGTATGGCTACACCTTC.

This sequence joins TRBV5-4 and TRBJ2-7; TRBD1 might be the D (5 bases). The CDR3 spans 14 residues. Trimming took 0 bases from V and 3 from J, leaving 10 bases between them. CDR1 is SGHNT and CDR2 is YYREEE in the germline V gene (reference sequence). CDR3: CASSLEVRDYEQYF. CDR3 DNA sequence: TGTGCCAGCAGCTTGGAGGTCAGGGACTACGAGCAGTACTTC.

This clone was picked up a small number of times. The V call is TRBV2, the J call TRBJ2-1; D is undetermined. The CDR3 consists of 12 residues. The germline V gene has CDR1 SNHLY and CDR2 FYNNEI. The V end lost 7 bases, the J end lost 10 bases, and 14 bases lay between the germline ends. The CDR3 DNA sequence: TGTGCCAGCACCCAGGAATCTTGGGAGCAGTTCTTC. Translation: CASTQESWEQFF.

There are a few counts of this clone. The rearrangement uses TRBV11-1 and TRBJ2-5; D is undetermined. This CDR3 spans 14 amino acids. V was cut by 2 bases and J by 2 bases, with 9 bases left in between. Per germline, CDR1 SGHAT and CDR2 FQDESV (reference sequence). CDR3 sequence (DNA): TGTGCCAGCAGCTTACTTGGGCAACAAGAGACCCAGTACTTC. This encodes CASSLLGQQETQYF.

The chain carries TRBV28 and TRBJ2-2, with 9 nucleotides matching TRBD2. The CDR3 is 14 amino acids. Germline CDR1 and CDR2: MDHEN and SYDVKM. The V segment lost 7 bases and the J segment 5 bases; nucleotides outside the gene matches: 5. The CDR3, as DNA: TGTGCCAGCACGGCTAGCGGGGTAACCGGGGAGCTGTTTTTT. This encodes CASTASGVTGELFF.

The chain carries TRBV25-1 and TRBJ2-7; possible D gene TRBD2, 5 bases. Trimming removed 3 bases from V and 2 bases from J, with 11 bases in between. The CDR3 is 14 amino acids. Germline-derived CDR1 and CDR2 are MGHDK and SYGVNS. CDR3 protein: CASSDPRGTYEQYF. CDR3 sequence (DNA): TGTGCCAGCAGTGACCCCCGAGGGACCTACGAGCAGTACTTC.

CDR3 coding DNA: TGCGCCAGCAGCCAAGGAGGGTTGACCGAAGCTTTCTTT. Translating it yields CASSQGGLTEAFF. The chain combines TRBV4-1 with TRBJ1-1; D unresolved. Germline CDR1 reads MGHRA; CDR2 reads YSYEKL. The CDR3 is made up of 13 amino acids. Trimming removed 1 base at V and 8 bases at J, with 11 bases between.

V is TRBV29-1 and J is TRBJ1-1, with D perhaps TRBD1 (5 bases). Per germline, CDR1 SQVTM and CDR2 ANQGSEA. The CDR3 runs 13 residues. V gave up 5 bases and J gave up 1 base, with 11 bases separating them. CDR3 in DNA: TGCAGCGTTTCCGCGGGGCGGAACACTGAAGCTTTCTTT. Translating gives CSVSAGRNTEAFF.

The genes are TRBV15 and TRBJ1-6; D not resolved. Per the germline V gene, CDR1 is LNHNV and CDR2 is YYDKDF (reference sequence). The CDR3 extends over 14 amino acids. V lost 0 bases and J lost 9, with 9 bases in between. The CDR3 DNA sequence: TGTGCCACCAGCAGAGATCAGGCGCGTTCACCCCTCCACTTT. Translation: CATSRDQARSPLHF.

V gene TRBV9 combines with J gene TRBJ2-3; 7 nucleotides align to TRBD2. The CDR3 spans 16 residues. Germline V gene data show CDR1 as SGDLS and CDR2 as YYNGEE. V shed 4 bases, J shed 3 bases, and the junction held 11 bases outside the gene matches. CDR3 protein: CASSLRLSGITDTQYF. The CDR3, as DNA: TGTGCCAGCAGCCTCCGACTAAGCGGGATAACAGATACGCAGTATTTT. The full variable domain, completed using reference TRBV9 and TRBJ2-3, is DSGVTQTPKHLITATGQRVTLRCSPRSGDLSVYWYQQSLDQGLQFLIQYYNGEERAKGNILERFSAQQFPDLHSELNLSSLELGDSALYFCASSLRLSGITDTQYFGPGTRLTVL.

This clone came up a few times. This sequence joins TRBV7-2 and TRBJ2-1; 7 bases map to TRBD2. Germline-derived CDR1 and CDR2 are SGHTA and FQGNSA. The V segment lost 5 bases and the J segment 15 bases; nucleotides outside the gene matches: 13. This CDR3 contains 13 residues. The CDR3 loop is CASSPPASGLRFF. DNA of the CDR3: TGTGCCAGCAGCCCCCCGGCTAGCGGCCTAAGGTTCTTC.

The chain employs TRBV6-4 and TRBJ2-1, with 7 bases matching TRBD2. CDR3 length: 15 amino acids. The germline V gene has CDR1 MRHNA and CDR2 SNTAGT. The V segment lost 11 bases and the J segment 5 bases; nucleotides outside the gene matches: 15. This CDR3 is CAAGRLAAVNNEQFF. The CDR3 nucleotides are TGTGCCGCGGGACGTCTAGCGGCTGTAAACAATGAGCAGTTCTTC.

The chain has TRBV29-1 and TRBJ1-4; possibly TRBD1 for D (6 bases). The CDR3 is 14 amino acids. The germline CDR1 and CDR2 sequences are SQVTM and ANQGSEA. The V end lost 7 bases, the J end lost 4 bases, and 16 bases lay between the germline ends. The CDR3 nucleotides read TGCAGCGCGAAGACTGGGGGCTTTAATGAAAAACTGTTTTTT. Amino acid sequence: CSAKTGGFNEKLFF.